This T cell receptor (beta chain) was recorded in a study of post-analysis software for immune sequencing data. The study's findings and limits: The study found TRBV5-6, TRBV5-1 and TRBV20-1 among 5 or 6 TRBV segments more frequent in patients than controls.

As for this clonotype: No antigen is known for it.

The TCR beta cDNA libraries contained unique molecular identifiers. TCRdb processed the PCR reads anew with MiXCR; each CDR3 protein has one entry. The sample carries just over 250,000 distinct CDR3 sequences, about 38% recorded once. The CDR3 has 15 amino acids. The V end lost 6 bases, the J end lost 5 bases, and 19 bases lay between the germline ends. Per the germline V gene, CDR1 is MNHNS and CDR2 is SASEGT. The chain links TRBV6-1 to TRBJ2-5, with D possibly TRBD1 on 6 matching bases. The TCR originated in a girl aged 5 to 17 with multiple sclerosis. Sequencing input: blood. As DNA, the CDR3 is TGTGCCAGCAGAGACTGGAACAGGGCATTCGAGACCCAGTACTTC. Protein: CASRDWNRAFETQYF.